The source of this T cell receptor beta chain is a study of sequential checkpoint blockade in melanoma. Trimming pared 4 bases from V and 11 bases from J, leaving 17 bases between. CDR1 and CDR2 from the germline V gene are MGHRA and YSYEKL. This CDR3 has 13 amino acids. The method was immunoSEQ multiplex PCR; TCRdb's version includes in-frame clones alone and lacks a portion of them. The table records a few thousand clones, approximately 20% of them present only once. This clone turned up a few times. Treatment defined: randomized to nivolumab then ipilimumab (arm A) or the reverse (arm B). The V call is TRBV4-1, the J call TRBJ1-1; no definite D call. The input for sequencing was tumor tissue (inferred from file names), taken from a patient given nivolumab and ipilimumab in sequence. This clonotype was obtained from a human donor with melanoma. CDR3 residues: CASSRRRSHEAFF. The CDR3 DNA follows: TGCGCCAGCAGCCGACGGAGGTCCCACGAGGCTTTCTTT.